The T cell receptor beta chain described here comes from a study of immune evolution from preneoplasia to lung adenocarcinoma. At the level of the study: HLA loss of heterozygosity: less than 9% AIS, under 19% MIA, approximately 31% ADC, none AAH.

Remarks on this clone: The antigen remains unidentified.

Patient tissue came from resections in Japan or China, 2014–2017. Premalignant or tumor cells were enriched by macro-dissection after pathologic assessment. Trimming cost V 9 bases and J 0 bases, with 12 bases left between them. CDR1 WNHNN and CDR2 SYGVQD come from the germline V gene (reference sequence). The CDR3 contains 15 residues. Regarding the study as a whole: Top clone share appeared to fall from AAH through AIS, MIA, adenocarcinoma.

TCRdb's table, derived via immunoSEQ multiplex PCR, lists solely in-frame clones and lacks some. The sample carries 20,000 to 25,000 clones, approximately 75% recorded once. The chain couples TRBV10-1 to TRBJ2-6; D is perhaps TRBD2 (5 bases). This receptor was identified in a person between 60 and 70 years old with lung adenocarcinoma. The sequenced sample consisted of FFPE invasive lung adenocarcinoma tissue. CDR3 loop: CASYRESSGANVLTF. The DNA for the CDR3 is TGCGCCAGTTATCGGGAAAGCTCTGGGGCCAACGTCCTGACTTTC.